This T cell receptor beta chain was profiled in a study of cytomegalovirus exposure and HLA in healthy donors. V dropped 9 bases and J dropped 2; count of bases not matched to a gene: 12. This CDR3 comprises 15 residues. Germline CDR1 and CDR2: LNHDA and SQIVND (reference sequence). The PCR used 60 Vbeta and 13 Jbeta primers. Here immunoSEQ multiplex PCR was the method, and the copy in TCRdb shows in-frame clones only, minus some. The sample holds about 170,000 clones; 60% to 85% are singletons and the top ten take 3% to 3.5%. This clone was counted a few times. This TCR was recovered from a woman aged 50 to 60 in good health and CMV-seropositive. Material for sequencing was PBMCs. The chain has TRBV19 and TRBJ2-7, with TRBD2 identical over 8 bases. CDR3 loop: CARNGSGSGAYEQYF. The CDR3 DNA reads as TGTGCCAGAAACGGGAGCGGGAGCGGGGCCTACGAGCAGTACTTC. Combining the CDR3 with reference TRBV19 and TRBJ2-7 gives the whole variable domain DGGITQSPKYLFRKEGQNVTLSCEQNLNHDAMYWYRQDPGQGLRLIYYSQIVNDFQKGDIAEGYSVSREKKESFPLTVTSAQKNPTAFYLCARNGSGSGAYEQYFGPGTRLTVT.